The sample holds a few counts of the clone carrying this T cell receptor (beta chain). The antigen is not known. These data come from a study of neurological immune-mediated disorders. Trimming shortened V by 8 bases and J by 0 bases, and 24 bases separated the two germline ends. This CDR3 is built from 18 residues. Germline V gene data show CDR1 as SGHVS and CDR2 as FQNEAQ. The cDNA came from 5'RACE with 10-nucleotide random UMIs. Over 170 million TCR-beta sequences, together covering 15-18 subjects, were produced by every individual sequencing run that was carried out. One entry per CDR3 protein results from TCRdb running MiXCR on the 5' RACE reads. Counted here are 90,000 to 100,000 distinct CDR3 sequences, roughly 4% occurring once; the ten biggest clones make up around 5.5%. Study-level findings and limits: The multiple sclerosis repertoire cluster showed no association with any clinical or MRI feature. The authors stated that larger cohorts are needed. Patients with HTLV-1-associated myelopathy showed the most TCR clonal expansion. Those with multiple sclerosis showed the least, falling below healthy controls.

The clonotype was recovered from a woman between 18 and 29 years old with multiple sclerosis. The sequenced material came from PBMCs. The chain has TRBV7-8 and TRBJ2-3; a possible D gene is TRBD1 (6 bases). The CDR3 loop reads CASHPSRAGVQSTDTQYF. The CDR3 DNA follows: TGTGCCAGCCATCCGTCGCGGGCAGGGGTTCAGAGCACAGATACGCAGTATTTT.